The TCR beta chain described here comes from a study of cytotoxic CD8 clonotypes in ibrutinib-treated CLL (dated by TCRdb to the early 2020s). At the level of the whole study: The cohort included approximately 15 treatment-naive and about a dozen relapsed/refractory patients; about 18 were IGHV unmutated. Partial responses were observed in roughly 24 patients and complete responses in 2; after a median follow-up of around 68 months, remission was maintained in approximately 14 patients and progression was observed in roughly 12. Samples at response were collected after a median of about 12 months of treatment, with a range of about 6 to 36 months. On average, each sample yielded 250,000 to 300,000 productive templates and 85,000 to 95,000 productive rearrangements. Of the approximately 91 people in the trial, approximately 26 had longitudinal samples available. Cryopreserved peripheral blood mononuclear cells were obtained prior to treatment, at the time of response, and at either disease progression or sustained remission.

Points the paper makes about the study in general: Baseline clonality exceeded that of age-matched healthy donors and correlated strongly with circulating CD8+ T-cell counts. Lymph node repertoires were not examined, and the timing of sampling was not matched between patients in sustained remission and those whose disease progressed. Public clonotypes were rare and either contracted or stayed stable during treatment, and the rise in clonality at ibrutinib response reflected the expansion of private clonotypes. An increase in clonality was observed at ibrutinib response, with clonality remaining stable during sustained remission and falling back toward baseline at progression.

Points on this clone: The target of this receptor is not known. No base quality values were provided; no much bigger clone lies one nucleotide off.

The CDR3, from cysteine to phenylalanine, totals 13 residues. The CDR3 DNA has 39 bases and is translated from base 1. CDR1 and CDR2, looked up from the germline V gene, are MNHEY and SVGAGI. Trimming at the junction amounts to 6 bases on V and 1 base on J, and the germline ends lie 9 bases apart. For TCR beta library preparation, approximately 1.9 micrograms of genomic DNA was extracted from cryopreserved PBMCs. Longitudinal blood samples from CLL patients on ibrutinib monotherapy were analyzed using high-throughput TCR beta sequencing. Patients were enrolled in a phase 2 open-label single-center ibrutinib monotherapy trial. The goal of deep resolution MiSeq sequencing was a depth between 1 in 1 million and 1 in 200,000 T cells, and coverage averaged 10x per clonotype. The immunoSEQ hsTCRB Kit was used to generate TCR beta libraries. From the authors' description of their analysis: Data were analyzed with ImmunoSEQ Data Assistant and ImmunoSEQ Analyzer, with V, D and J genes assigned per IMGT definitions. Clonality, which ranges from 0 to 1, was calculated as one minus the normalized Shannon entropy of productive rearrangement frequencies. Only overrepresented clonotypes making up at least 0.05% of each patient's repertoire were included in the public clonotype analysis. Thirteen age-matched healthy donor repertoires from immuneACCESS were used as controls for clonality. Not all clones reach the TCRdb copy of this immuneACCESS table, which keeps in-frame sequences only. Checked studies attribute under half of the gap to unresolved V genes and leave the rest unexplained. D and trimming come from the DNA, and the V and J calls and clone size come from that table. The sample table holds about 22,000 clones, of which approximately 72% were seen once. Together, the top ten hold approximately 10% of the sample.

This clonotype originated in a human donor with chronic lymphocytic leukemia. The chain employs TRBV6-5 and TRBJ1-1; a tentative D match to TRBD1 spans 6 bases. The source was PBMCs, collected before ibrutinib treatment. The CDR3: CASRQTGNTEAFF. The DNA sequence is as follows: TGTGCCAGCAGACAGACAGGGAACACTGAAGCTTTCTTT.